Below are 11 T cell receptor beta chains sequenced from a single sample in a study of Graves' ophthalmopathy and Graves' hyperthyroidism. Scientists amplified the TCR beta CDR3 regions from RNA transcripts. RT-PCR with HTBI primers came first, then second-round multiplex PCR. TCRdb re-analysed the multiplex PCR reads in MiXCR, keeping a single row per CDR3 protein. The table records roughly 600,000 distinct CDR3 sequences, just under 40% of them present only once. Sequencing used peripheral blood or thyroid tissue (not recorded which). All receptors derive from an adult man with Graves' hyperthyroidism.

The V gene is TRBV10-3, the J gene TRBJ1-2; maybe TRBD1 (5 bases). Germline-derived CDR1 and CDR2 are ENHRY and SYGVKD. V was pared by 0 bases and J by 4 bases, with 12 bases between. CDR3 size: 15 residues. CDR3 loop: CAISESDPGPYGYTF. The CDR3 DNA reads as TGTGCCATCAGTGAGTCGGATCCGGGGCCCTATGGCTACACCTTC.

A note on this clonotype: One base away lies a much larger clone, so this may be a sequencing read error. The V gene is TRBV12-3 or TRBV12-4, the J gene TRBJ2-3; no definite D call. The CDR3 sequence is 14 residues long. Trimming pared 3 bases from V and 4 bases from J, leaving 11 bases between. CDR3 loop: CASSFLGFADTQYF. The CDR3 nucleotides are TGTGCCAGCAGTTTTCTGGGGTTCGCAGATACGCAGTATTTT.

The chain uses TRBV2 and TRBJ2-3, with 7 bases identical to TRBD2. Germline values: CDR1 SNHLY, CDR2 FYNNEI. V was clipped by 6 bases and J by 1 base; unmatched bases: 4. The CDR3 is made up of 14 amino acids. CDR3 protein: CASRSGEGTDTQYF. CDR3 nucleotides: TGTGCCAGCAGAAGCGGGGAGGGCACAGATACGCAGTATTTT.

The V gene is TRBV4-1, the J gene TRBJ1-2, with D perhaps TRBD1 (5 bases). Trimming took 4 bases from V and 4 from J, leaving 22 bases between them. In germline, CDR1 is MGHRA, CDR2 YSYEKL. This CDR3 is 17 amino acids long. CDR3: CASSPLRKGDLSYGYTF. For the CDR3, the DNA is TGCGCCAGCAGCCCTCTTCGTAAAGGGGACTTATCCTATGGCTACACCTTC.

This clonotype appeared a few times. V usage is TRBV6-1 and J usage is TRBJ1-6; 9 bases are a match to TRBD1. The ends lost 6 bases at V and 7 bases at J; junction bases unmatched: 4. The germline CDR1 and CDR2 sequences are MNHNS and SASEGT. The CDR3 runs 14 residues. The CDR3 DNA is TGTGCCAGCAGAGAACAGGGGGCAAATTCACCCCTCCACTTT. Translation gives CASREQGANSPLHF.

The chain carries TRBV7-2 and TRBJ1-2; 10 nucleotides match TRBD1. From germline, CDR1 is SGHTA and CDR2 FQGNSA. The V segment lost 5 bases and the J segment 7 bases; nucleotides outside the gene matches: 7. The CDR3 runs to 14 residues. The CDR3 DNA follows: TGTGCCAGCAGCAGCACGACAGGGGGCCGTGGCTACACCTTC. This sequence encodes CASSSTTGGRGYTF. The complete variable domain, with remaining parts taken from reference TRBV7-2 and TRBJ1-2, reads GAGVSQSPSNKVTEKGKDVELRCDPISGHTALYWYRQSLGQGLEFLIYFQGNSAPDKSGLPSDRFSAERTGGSVSTLTIQRTQQEDSAVYLCASSSTTGGRGYTFGSGTRLTVV.

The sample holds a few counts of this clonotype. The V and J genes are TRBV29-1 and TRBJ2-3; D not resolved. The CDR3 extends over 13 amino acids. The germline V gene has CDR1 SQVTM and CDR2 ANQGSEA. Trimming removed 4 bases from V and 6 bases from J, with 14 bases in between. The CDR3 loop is CSVVRGVSDTQYF. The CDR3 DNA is TGCAGCGTTGTTCGTGGGGTCTCCGATACGCAGTATTTT.

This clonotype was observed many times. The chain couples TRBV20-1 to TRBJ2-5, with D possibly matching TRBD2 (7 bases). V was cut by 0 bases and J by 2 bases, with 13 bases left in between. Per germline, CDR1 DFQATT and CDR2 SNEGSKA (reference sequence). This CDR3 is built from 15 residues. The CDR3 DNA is TGCAGTGCTAGAGACCCGGGGGGCAGACAAGAGACCCAGTACTTC. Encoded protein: CSARDPGGRQETQYF.

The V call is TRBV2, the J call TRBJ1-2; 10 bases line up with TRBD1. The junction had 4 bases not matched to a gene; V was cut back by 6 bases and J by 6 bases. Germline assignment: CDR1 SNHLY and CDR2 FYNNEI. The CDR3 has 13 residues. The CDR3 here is CASRSGQGDGYTF. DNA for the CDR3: TGTGCCAGCAGATCTGGACAGGGGGATGGCTACACCTTC.

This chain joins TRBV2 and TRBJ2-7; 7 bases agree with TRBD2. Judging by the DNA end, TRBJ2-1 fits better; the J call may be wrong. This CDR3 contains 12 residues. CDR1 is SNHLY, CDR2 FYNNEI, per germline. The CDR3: CASLGRDNEQFF. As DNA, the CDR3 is TGTGCCAGCCTTGGGAGGGACAATGAGCAGTTCTTC.

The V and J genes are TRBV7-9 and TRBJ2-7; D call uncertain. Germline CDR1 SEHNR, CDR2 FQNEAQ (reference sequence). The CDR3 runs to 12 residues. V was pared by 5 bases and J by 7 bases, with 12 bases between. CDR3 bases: TGTGCCAGCAGCGATACCAACAATGAGCAGTACTTC. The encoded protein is CASSDTNNEQYF. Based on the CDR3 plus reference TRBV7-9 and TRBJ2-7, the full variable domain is DTGVSQNPRHKITKRGQNVTFRCDPISEHNRLYWYRQTLGQGPEFLTYFQNEAQLEKSRLLSDRFSAERPKGSFSTLEIQRTEQGDSAMYLCASSDTNNEQYFGPGTRLTVT.